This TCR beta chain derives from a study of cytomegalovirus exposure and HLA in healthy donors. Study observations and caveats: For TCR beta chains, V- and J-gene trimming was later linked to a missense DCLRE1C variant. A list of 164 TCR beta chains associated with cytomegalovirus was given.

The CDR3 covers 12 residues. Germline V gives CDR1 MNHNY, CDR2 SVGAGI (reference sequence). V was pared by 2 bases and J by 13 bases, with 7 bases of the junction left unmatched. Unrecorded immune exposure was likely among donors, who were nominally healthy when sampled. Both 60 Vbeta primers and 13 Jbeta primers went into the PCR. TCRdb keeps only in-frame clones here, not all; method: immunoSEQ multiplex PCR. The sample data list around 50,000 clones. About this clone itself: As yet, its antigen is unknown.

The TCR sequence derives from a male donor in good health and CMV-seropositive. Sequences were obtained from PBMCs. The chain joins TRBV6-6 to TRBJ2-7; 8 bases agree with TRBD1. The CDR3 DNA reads TGTGCCAGCAGTTACGAGACAGGGGAAAATTACTTC. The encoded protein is CASSYETGENYF.